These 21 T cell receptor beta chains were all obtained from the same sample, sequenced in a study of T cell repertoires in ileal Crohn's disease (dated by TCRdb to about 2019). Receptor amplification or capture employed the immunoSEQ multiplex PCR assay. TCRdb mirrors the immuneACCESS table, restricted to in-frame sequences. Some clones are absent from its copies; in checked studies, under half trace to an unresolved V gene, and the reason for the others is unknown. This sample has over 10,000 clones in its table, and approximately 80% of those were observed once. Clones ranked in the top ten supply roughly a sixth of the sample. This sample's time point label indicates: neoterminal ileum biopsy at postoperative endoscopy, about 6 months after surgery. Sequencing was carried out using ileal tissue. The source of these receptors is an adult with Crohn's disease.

The CDR3 bases are TGTGCCAGCAGCCAAGAGTCCGGAGCCGCCAATGAGCAGTTCTTC. This codes for CASSQESGAANEQFF. This sequence joins TRBV4-2 and TRBJ2-1, with D uncertain. The V gene's germline CDR1 is LGHNA and CDR2 YNFKEQ. Deletions cut 0 bases from V and 6 bases from J, with 12 bases between. This CDR3 is built from 15 residues.

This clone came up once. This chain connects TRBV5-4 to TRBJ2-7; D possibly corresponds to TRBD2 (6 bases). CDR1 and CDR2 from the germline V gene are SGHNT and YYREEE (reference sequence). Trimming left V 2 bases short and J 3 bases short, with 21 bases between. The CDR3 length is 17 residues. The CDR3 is CASSFGPLGGAGYEQYF. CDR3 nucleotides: TGTGCCAGCAGCTTTGGGCCCCTCGGCGGGGCGGGCTACGAGCAGTACTTC.

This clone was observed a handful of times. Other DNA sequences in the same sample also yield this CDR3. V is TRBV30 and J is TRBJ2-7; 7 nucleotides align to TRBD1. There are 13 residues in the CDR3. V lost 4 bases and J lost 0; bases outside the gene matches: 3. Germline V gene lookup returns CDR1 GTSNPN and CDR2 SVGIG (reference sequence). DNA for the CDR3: TGTGCCTGGACCCGGGACAGCTCCTACGAGCAGTACTTC. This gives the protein CAWTRDSSYEQYF.

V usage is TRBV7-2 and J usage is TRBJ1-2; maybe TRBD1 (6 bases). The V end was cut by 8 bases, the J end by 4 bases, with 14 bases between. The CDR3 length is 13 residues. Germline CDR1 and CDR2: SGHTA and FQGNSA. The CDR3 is CASPRGGIYGYTF. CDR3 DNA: TGTGCCAGCCCTAGGGGGGGGATCTATGGCTACACCTTC.

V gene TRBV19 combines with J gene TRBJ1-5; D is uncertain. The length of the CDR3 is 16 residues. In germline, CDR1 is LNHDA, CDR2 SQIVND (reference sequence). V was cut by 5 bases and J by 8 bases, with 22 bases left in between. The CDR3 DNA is TGTGCCAGTAGTGATGGGGTTTTGAGAGGGATGGAGCCCCAGCATTTT. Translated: CASSDGVLRGMEPQHF.

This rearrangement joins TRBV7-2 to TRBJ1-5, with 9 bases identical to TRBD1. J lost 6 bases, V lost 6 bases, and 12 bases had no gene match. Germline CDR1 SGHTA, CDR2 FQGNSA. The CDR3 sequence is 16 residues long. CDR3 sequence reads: CASRYDRGRRSQPQHF. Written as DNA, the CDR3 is TGTGCCAGCAGATATGACAGGGGGAGGCGCAGTCAGCCCCAGCATTTT.

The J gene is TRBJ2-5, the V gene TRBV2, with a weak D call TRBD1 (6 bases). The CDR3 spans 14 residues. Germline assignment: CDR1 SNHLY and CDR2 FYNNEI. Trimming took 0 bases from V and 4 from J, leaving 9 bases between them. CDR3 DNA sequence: TGTGCCAGCAGTGAAGCGGGCAGGGGAGAGACCCAGTACTTC. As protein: CASSEAGRGETQYF.

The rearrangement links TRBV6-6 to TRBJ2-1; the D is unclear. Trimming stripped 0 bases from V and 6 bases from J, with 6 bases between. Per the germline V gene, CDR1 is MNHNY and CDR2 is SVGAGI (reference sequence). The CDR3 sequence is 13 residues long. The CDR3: CASSYSLRNEQFF. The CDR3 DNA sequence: TGTGCCAGCAGTTACTCCTTGCGCAATGAGCAGTTCTTC.

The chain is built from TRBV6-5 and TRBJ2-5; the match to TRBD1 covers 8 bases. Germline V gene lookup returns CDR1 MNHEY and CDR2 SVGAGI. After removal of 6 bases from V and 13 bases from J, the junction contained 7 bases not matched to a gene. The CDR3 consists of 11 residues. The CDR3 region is CASRQGQVTYF. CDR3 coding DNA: TGTGCCAGCAGACAGGGACAGGTTACGTACTTC.

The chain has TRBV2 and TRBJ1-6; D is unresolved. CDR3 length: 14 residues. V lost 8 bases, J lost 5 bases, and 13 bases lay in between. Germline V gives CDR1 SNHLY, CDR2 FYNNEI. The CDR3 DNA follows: TGTGCCAGCCGCACCTACCTTGATAATTCACCCCTCCACTTT. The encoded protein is CASRTYLDNSPLHF.

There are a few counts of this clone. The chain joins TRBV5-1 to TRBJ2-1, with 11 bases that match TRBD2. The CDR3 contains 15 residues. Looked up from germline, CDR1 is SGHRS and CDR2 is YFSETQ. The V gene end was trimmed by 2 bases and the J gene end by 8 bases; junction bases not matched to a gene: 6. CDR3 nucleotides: TGCGCCAGCAGCTTAACCGGGACTAGCGGCCATGAGCAGTTCTTC. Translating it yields CASSLTGTSGHEQFF.

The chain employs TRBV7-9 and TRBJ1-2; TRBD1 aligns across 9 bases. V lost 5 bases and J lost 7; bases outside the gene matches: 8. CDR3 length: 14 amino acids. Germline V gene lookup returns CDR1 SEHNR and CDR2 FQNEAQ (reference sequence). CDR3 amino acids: CASSDGQGPRGYTF. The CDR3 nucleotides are TGTGCCAGCAGCGACGGACAGGGGCCCCGTGGCTACACCTTC. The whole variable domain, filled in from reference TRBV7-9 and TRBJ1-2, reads DTGVSQNPRHKITKRGQNVTFRCDPISEHNRLYWYRQTLGQGPEFLTYFQNEAQLEKSRLLSDRFSAERPKGSFSTLEIQRTEQGDSAMYLCASSDGQGPRGYTFGSGTRLTVV.

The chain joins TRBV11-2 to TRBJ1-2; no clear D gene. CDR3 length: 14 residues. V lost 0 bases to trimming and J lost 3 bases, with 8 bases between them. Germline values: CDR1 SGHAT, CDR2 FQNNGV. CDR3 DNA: TGTGCCAGCAGCTTAGATGGGCCGGACTATGGCTACACCTTC. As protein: CASSLDGPDYGYTF.

The DNA for the CDR3 is TGTGCCAGCAGTCGCAGGGGGCAGACGACTGAAGCTTTCTTT. It is translated as CASSRRGQTTEAFF. The rearrangement links TRBV27 to TRBJ1-1, with 8 bases lining up with TRBD1. The CDR3 is 14 residues long. Germline-derived CDR1 and CDR2 are MNHEY and SMNVEV (reference sequence). V shed 5 bases and J 5 bases; nucleotides not matched to a gene: 7.

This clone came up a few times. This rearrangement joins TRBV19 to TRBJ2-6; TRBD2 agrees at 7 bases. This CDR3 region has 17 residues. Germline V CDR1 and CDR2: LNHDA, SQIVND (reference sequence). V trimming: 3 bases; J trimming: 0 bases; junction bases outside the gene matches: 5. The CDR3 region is CASSINWGGSGANVLTF. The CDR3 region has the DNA TGTGCCAGTAGTATTAACTGGGGGGGCTCTGGGGCCAACGTCCTGACTTTC.

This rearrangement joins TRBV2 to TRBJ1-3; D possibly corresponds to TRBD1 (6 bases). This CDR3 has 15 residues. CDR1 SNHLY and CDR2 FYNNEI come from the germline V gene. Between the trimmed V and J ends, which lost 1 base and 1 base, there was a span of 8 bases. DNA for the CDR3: TGTGCCAGCAGTGAAGGACAGGCTTCTGGAAACACCATATATTTT. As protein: CASSEGQASGNTIYF.

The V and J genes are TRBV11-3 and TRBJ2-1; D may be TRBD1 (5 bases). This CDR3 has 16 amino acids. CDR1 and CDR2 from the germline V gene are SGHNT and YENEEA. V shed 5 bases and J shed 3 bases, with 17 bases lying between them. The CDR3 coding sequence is TGTGCCAGCAGCCCCACAGGTCCTAGGGGCTACAATGAGCAGTTCTTC. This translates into CASSPTGPRGYNEQFF.

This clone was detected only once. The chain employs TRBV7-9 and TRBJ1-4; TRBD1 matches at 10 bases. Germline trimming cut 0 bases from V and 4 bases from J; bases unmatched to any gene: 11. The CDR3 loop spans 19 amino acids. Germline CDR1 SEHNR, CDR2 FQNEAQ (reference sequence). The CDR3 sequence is CASSLAEFGTGAFNEKLFF. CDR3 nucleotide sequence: TGTGCCAGCAGCTTAGCCGAATTCGGGACAGGGGCTTTTAATGAAAAACTGTTTTTT.

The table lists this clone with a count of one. The CDR3 protein is CASSARAAGTDTQYF. DNA of the CDR3: TGCGCCAGCAGCGCCAGGGCGGCAGGCACAGATACGCAGTATTTT. The chain links TRBV5-1 to TRBJ2-3, with D possibly being TRBD1 (5 bases). The CDR3 totals 15 residues. The V end lost 4 bases, the J end lost 1 base, and 13 bases lay between the germline ends. The germline V gene encodes CDR1 SGHRS and CDR2 YFSETQ.

The CDR3 nucleotides read TGTGCCAGCAGCTTGAATGAGGGGGCGAACTATGGCTACACCTTC. Its protein product is CASSLNEGANYGYTF. This chain connects TRBV7-6 to TRBJ1-2; 7 nucleotides line up with TRBD1. V lost 3 bases and J lost 2; bases outside the gene matches: 6. CDR1 is SGHVS and CDR2 is FNYEAQ in the germline V gene. The CDR3 loop spans 15 amino acids.

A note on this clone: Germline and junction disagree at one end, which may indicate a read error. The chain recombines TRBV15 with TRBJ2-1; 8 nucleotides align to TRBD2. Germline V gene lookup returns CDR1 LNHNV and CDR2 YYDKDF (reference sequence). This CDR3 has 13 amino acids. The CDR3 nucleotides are TGTGCCACCAGCAGAGATGTCGGGAGGGAGGAGGTCTTC. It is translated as CATSRDVGREEVF.